Below, one T cell receptor beta chain is given with its context. Original processing methods: How many nucleated cells were present was estimated from reference gene primer amplification. Generated by immunoSEQ multiplex PCR, the TCRdb table keeps only in-frame clones and is missing some. D and trimming come from the DNA, and the V and J calls and clone size come from that table. The sample comprises roughly 80,000 clones, around 81% of which are singletons, and 44% rests with the top ten. This sample was included in a study of blood T cell repertoires in COVID-19. Study details: Some COVID-19 samples were acute and others convalescent; all came from the United States, Italy and Spain. PBMCs, B-cell-depleted T cells, or T cells were the source of the cDNA or gDNA that made up the material.

Trimming stripped 7 bases from V and 2 bases from J, with 15 bases between. Germline V gene sequence: CDR1 MDHEN, CDR2 SYDVKM. The length of the CDR3 is 15 residues. Sequenced material: peripheral blood. The gene calls are TRBV28 and TRBJ1-5; D is possibly TRBD1 (5 bases). This sequence was found in an elderly man with acute or convalescent COVID-19. The chain's CDR3 is CASTPGGEGNQPQHF. CDR3 nucleotide sequence: TGTGCCAGCACCCCTGGGGGGGAAGGCAATCAGCCCCAGCATTTT.